The next 23 T cell receptor beta chains were all read from a single sample in a study of T cell responses to AZD1222 COVID-19 vaccine. TCRdb's copy holds only in-frame clones and misses some; the assay was immunoSEQ multiplex PCR. The sample consists of 150,000 to 200,000 clones, 85% to 95% of them appearing once. Sequences were derived from peripheral blood, sampled on day 0 of AZD1222 vaccination. All receptors come from an adult in good health.

In this sample, this clone turned up once. The chain carries TRBV10-3 and TRBJ2-7; D is undetermined. The length of the CDR3 is 13 residues. Germline V CDR1 and CDR2: ENHRY, SYGVKD. The V and J ends lost 2 bases and 4 bases respectively, with 9 bases between them. As DNA, the CDR3 is TGTGCCATCAGTGAGGAGGCCACTTACGAGCAGTACTTC. It specifies CAISEEATYEQYF.

This chain uses TRBV20-1 with TRBJ1-2, with 7 bases identical to TRBD1. The V and J ends lost 6 bases and 4 bases, in that order; junction bases with no gene match: 2. The length of the CDR3 is 11 residues. Germline V CDR1 and CDR2: DFQATT, SNEGSKA (reference sequence). CDR3 amino acids: CSARDSYGYTF. CDR3 in DNA: TGCAGTGCAAGGGACAGCTATGGCTACACCTTC.

V is TRBV5-4 and J is TRBJ1-1; 8 bases align to TRBD1. Germline V gives CDR1 SGHNT, CDR2 YYREEE (reference sequence). CDR3 length: 15 amino acids. With 2 bases clipped from V and 1 base from J, the junction kept 4 bases outside the gene matches. CDR3 sequence reads: CASSFQTGANTEAFF. The DNA for the CDR3 is TGTGCCAGCAGCTTTCAGACAGGGGCGAACACTGAAGCTTTCTTT. The whole variable domain, filled in from reference TRBV5-4 and TRBJ1-1, reads ETGVTQSPTHLIKTRGQQVTLRCSSQSGHNTVSWYQQALGQGPQFIFQYYREEENGRGNFPPRFSGLQFPNYSSELNVNALELDDSALYLCASSFQTGANTEAFFGQGTRLTVV.

V is TRBV5-1 and J is TRBJ1-1, with TRBD1 identical over 9 bases. J lost 0 bases, V lost 4 bases, and 13 bases had no gene match. Looked up from germline, CDR1 is SGHRS and CDR2 is YFSETQ. The CDR3 consists of 18 residues. The CDR3 DNA reads TGCGCCAGCAGCCTCCGGGACAGGGTAATATCGGTGAACACTGAAGCTTTCTTT. Its translation: CASSLRDRVISVNTEAFF.

The CDR3 sequence: CASSHSRGANTGELFF. CDR3 sequence (DNA): TGTGCCAGCAGCCACTCTAGGGGAGCGAACACCGGGGAGCTGTTTTTT. The chain carries TRBV3-1 (or the pseudogene TRBV3-2) and TRBJ2-2; D tentatively fits TRBD1 or TRBD2 (5 bases each). Trimming cost V 3 bases and J 0 bases, with 11 bases left between them. The CDR3 runs 16 residues. Germline assignment: CDR1 LGHDT and CDR2 YNNKEL (reference sequence).

The chain carries TRBV6-5 and TRBJ1-1; TRBD1 matches 8 bases. V shed 6 bases, J shed 4 bases, and the junction held 4 bases outside the gene matches. Germline V CDR1 and CDR2: MNHEY, SVGAGI. The CDR3 runs 13 residues. The CDR3 DNA follows: TGTGCCAGCAGCCTACAGGGGGGCACTGAAGCTTTCTTT. Translation: CASSLQGGTEAFF.

Only a few counts were recorded for this clone. The chain couples TRBV2 to TRBJ1-2; no reliable D call. The V gene's germline CDR1 is SNHLY and CDR2 FYNNEI. The CDR3 consists of 17 residues. V was pared by 0 bases and J by 0 bases, with 14 bases between. CDR3 sequence (DNA): TGTGCCAGCAGTGAAGCCCAATTGACACCCACTAACTATGGCTACACCTTC. Protein product: CASSEAQLTPTNYGYTF.

The chain joins TRBV7-2 to TRBJ2-3; 10 bases align to TRBD2. After removal of 4 bases from V and 4 bases from J, the junction contained 8 bases not matched to a gene. From germline, CDR1 is SGHTA and CDR2 FQGNSA. The CDR3 extends over 16 amino acids. The CDR3 spells CASSWDLAGVADTQYF. In DNA form, the CDR3 reads TGTGCCAGCAGCTGGGACCTAGCGGGAGTTGCAGATACGCAGTATTTT.

The V call is TRBV15, the J call TRBJ1-4; tentatively, D is TRBD1 (6 bases). This CDR3 spans 15 amino acids. CDR1 is LNHNV, CDR2 YYDKDF, per germline (reference sequence). Trimming removed 1 base at V and 8 bases at J, with 14 bases between. As DNA, the CDR3 is TGTGCCACCAGCAGAGCAGGGGATCTATTGGAAAAACTGTTTTTT. Its translation is CATSRAGDLLEKLFF.

V is TRBV27 and J is TRBJ1-5; 8 bases are shared with TRBD1. Germline V gene sequence: CDR1 MNHEY, CDR2 SMNVEV (reference sequence). This CDR3 is 14 amino acids long. V shed 4 bases, J shed 4 bases, and the junction held 3 bases outside the gene matches. The CDR3 DNA sequence: TGTGCCAGCAGTTCCCGACAGGGGAATCAGCCCCAGCATTTT. Its translation is CASSSRQGNQPQHF.

The chain recombines TRBV24-1 with TRBJ2-3; D possibly corresponds to TRBD2 (6 bases). Per the germline V gene, CDR1 is KGHDR and CDR2 is SFDVKD. The CDR3 extends over 15 amino acids. Trimming left V 5 bases short and J 1 base short, with 12 bases between. CDR3 residues: CATSGPSEGTDTQYF. CDR3 nucleotide sequence: TGTGCCACCAGTGGTCCTAGCGAAGGCACAGATACGCAGTATTTT.

The V gene is TRBV6-1, the J gene TRBJ1-1, with TRBD1 identical over 7 bases. With V trimmed by 3 bases and J by 0 bases, 13 bases remained unmatched. The CDR3 length is 18 residues. Germline V CDR1 and CDR2: MNHNS, SASEGT. CDR3 in DNA: TGTGCCAGCAGTGACAGACAGGGTGGCTTCATTATGAACACTGAAGCTTTCTTT. The encoded protein is CASSDRQGGFIMNTEAFF.

This clone is a singleton in its sample. The V gene is TRBV18, the J gene TRBJ1-5, with TRBD1 as a possible D gene (5 bases). V was shortened by 6 bases and J by 5 bases, with 17 bases between the two germline ends. Germline CDR1 is KGHSH and CDR2 is LQKENI. The CDR3 sequence is 15 residues long. The chain's CDR3 is CASSRGHSGDQPQHF. The CDR3 DNA sequence: TGTGCCAGCTCGCGCGGACACAGCGGGGATCAGCCCCAGCATTTT.

The gene calls are TRBV6-5 and TRBJ1-1, with 10 bases fitting TRBD1. After removal of 6 bases from V and 12 bases from J, the junction contained 7 bases not matched to a gene. This CDR3 comprises 12 residues. The germline CDR1 and CDR2 sequences are MNHEY and SVGAGI. The chain's CDR3 is CASRRGTGESFF. DNA for the CDR3: TGTGCCAGCAGAAGGGGGACAGGGGAGTCTTTCTTT.

The chain couples TRBV5-4 to TRBJ2-3, with 8 bases matching TRBD1. The ends lost 2 bases at V and 1 base at J; junction bases unmatched: 3. Germline V CDR1 and CDR2: SGHNT, YYREEE (reference sequence). The CDR3 totals 15 residues. The CDR3 nucleotides are TGTGCCAGCAGCTTTCCGGGACAGGGCACAGATACGCAGTATTTT. This sequence encodes CASSFPGQGTDTQYF. The entire variable domain, with the rest obtained from reference TRBV5-4 and TRBJ2-3, is as follows: ETGVTQSPTHLIKTRGQQVTLRCSSQSGHNTVSWYQQALGQGPQFIFQYYREEENGRGNFPPRFSGLQFPNYSSELNVNALELDDSALYLCASSFPGQGTDTQYFGPGTRLTVL.

The chain couples TRBV5-1 to TRBJ1-3; no clear D. With 4 bases removed from V and 0 bases from J, the gap between germline ends came to 17 bases. This CDR3 has 17 amino acids. Germline assignment: CDR1 SGHRS and CDR2 YFSETQ. The CDR3 loop is CASSHWSQTSSGNTIYF. The CDR3 DNA reads TGCGCCAGCAGCCATTGGAGCCAGACATCCTCTGGAAACACCATATATTTT.

The chain has TRBV6-5 and TRBJ1-6; the match to TRBD1 covers 8 bases. Trimming removed 0 bases from V and 8 bases from J; junction bases left unmatched: 3. Germline values: CDR1 MNHEY, CDR2 SVGAGI. This CDR3 contains 15 residues. In DNA form, the CDR3 reads TGTGCCAGCAGTTACTCCGCCAGGGGGCATTCACCCCTCCACTTT. Protein sequence: CASSYSARGHSPLHF.

The V call is TRBV5-1, the J call TRBJ2-7, with 7 bases aligning to TRBD1. Germline V gene data show CDR1 as SGHRS and CDR2 as YFSETQ. This CDR3 has 13 amino acids. The junction had 7 bases not matched to a gene; V was cut back by 5 bases and J by 5 bases. Here the CDR3 DNA reads TGCGCCAGCAGAGGGAACAGGGGCGACGAGCAGTACTTC. Amino acid sequence: CASRGNRGDEQYF.

CDR3 in amino acids: CATSKQPHNEQFF. CDR3 DNA: TGTGCCACCAGTAAGCAGCCCCACAATGAGCAGTTCTTC. This chain uses TRBV24-1 with TRBJ2-1; no reliable D call. CDR1 is KGHDR, CDR2 SFDVKD, per germline. CDR3 length: 13 amino acids. V lost 6 bases and J lost 5, with 10 bases in between.

The sample holds a few counts of this clone. The gene calls are TRBV14 and TRBJ1-1; TRBD1 aligns across 7 bases. Germline V gene data show CDR1 as SGHDN and CDR2 as FVKESK. CDR3 size: 15 residues. V was clipped by 2 bases and J by 4 bases; unmatched bases: 7. In DNA, the CDR3 is TGTGCCAGCAGCCAAATGAAGGGGGCAGGCACTGAAGCTTTCTTT. Translation gives CASSQMKGAGTEAFF.

This chain connects TRBV6-5 to TRBJ2-1; D gene uncertain. The V gene's germline CDR1 is MNHEY and CDR2 SVGAGI. V was shortened by 2 bases and J by 1 base, with 9 bases between the two germline ends. There are 15 residues in the CDR3. The DNA of the CDR3 is TGTGCCAGCAGTTACGAGACGGTGTCCTACAATGAGCAGTTCTTC. Protein: CASSYETVSYNEQFF.

V usage is TRBV7-2 and J usage is TRBJ2-3; TRBD1 or TRBD2 may be the D gene (7 bases each). Germline V gene lookup returns CDR1 SGHTA and CDR2 FQGNSA. This CDR3 has 17 residues. V shed 1 base and J shed 7 bases, with 21 bases lying between them. The CDR3 protein is CASSLVSRGGSSNTQYF. The CDR3 nucleotides are TGTGCCAGCAGCTTAGTCTCCAGGGGGGGGAGTTCGAATACGCAGTATTTT.

This clone was found once. The chain links TRBV12-3 or TRBV12-4 to TRBJ2-2, with D perhaps assigned TRBD1 or TRBD2 (5 bases each). V was clipped by 7 bases and J by 7 bases, with 10 bases between them. The CDR3 extends over 12 amino acids. The CDR3 spells CASIGAGGELFF. The CDR3 DNA sequence: TGTGCCAGCATCGGGGCTGGCGGGGAGCTGTTTTTT.